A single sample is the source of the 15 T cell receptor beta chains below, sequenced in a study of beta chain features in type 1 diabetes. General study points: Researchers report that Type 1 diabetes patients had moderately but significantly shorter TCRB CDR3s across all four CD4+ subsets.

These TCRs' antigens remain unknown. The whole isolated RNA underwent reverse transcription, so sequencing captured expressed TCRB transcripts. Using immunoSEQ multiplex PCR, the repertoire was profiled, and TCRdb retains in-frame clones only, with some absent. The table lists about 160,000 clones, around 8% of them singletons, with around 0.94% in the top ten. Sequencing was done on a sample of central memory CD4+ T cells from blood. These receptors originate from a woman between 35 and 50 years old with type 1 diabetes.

In DNA, the CDR3 is TGTGCCAGCAGCCAAGAATATGGACTGAACTCTGGGGCCAACGTCCTGACTTTC. Translation gives CASSQEYGLNSGANVLTF. This sequence joins TRBV4-2 and TRBJ2-6, with D tentatively TRBD2 (5 bases). The CDR3 extends over 18 amino acids. The V gene lost 0 bases and the J gene lost 0 bases, with 12 bases spanning the gap. The germline CDR1 and CDR2 sequences are LGHNA and YNFKEQ.

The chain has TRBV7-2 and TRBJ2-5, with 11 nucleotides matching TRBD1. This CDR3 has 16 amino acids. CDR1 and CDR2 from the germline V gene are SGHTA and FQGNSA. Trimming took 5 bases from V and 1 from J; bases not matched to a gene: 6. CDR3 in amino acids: CASSPPGQGGQETQYF. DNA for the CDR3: TGTGCCAGCAGCCCTCCGGGACAGGGGGGCCAAGAGACCCAGTACTTC.

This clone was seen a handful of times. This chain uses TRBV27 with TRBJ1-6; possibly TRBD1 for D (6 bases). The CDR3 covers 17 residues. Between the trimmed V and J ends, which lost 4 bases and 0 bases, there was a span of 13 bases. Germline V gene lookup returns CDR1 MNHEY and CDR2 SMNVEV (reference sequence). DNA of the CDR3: TGTGCCAGCAGTTCATACAGGGACGGCTCCTATAATTCACCCCTCCACTTT. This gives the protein CASSSYRDGSYNSPLHF.

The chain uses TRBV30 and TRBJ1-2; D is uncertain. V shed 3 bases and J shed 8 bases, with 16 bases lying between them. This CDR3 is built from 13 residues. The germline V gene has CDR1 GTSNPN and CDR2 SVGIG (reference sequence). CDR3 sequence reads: CAWSPDNSRGYTF. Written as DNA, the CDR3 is TGTGCCTGGAGCCCCGACAATTCTCGGGGCTACACCTTC.

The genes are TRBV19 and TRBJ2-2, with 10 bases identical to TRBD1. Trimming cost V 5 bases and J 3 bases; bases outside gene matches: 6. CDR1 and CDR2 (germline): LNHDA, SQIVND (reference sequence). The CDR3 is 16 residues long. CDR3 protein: CASSSGTGVYTGELFF. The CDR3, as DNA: TGTGCCAGTAGTTCCGGGACAGGGGTGTACACCGGGGAGCTGTTTTTT. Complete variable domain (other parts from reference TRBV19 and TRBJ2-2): DGGITQSPKYLFRKEGQNVTLSCEQNLNHDAMYWYRQDPGQGLRLIYYSQIVNDFQKGDIAEGYSVSREKKESFPLTVTSAQKNPTAFYLCASSSGTGVYTGELFFGEGSRLTVL.

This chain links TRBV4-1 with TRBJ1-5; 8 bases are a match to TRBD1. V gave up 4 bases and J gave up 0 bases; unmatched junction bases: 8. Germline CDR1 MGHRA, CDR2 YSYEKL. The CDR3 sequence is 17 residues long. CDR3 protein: CASSPEQGVRSNQPQHF. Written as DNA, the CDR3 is TGCGCCAGCAGCCCCGAACAGGGGGTCCGTAGCAATCAGCCCCAGCATTTT.

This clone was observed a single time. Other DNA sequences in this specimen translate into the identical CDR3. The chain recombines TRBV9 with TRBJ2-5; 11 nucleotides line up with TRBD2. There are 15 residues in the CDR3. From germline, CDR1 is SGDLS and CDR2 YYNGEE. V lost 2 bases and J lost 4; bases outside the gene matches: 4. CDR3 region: CASSVSGGAGETQYF. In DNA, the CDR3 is TGTGCCAGCAGCGTTAGCGGGGGGGCCGGAGAGACCCAGTACTTC.

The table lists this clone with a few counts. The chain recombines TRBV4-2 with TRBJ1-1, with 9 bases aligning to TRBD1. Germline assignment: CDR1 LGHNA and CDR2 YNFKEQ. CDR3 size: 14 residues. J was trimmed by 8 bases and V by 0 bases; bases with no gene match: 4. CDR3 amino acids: CASSQDLGTGEAFF. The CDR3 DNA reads TGTGCCAGCAGCCAAGATCTGGGGACAGGGGAAGCTTTCTTT.

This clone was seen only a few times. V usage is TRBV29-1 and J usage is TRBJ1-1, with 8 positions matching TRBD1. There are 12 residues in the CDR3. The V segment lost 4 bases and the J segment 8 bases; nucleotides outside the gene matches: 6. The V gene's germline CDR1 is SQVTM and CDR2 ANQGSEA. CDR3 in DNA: TGCAGCGTTGCCAGGCAGGGGGCCGAAGCTTTCTTT. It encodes CSVARQGAEAFF.

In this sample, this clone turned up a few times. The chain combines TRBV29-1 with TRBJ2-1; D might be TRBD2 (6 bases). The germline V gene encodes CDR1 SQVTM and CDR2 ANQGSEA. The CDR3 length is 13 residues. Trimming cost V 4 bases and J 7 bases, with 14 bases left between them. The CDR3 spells CSVVRDPRNEQFF. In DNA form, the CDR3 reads TGCAGCGTTGTGCGGGACCCTCGGAATGAGCAGTTCTTC.

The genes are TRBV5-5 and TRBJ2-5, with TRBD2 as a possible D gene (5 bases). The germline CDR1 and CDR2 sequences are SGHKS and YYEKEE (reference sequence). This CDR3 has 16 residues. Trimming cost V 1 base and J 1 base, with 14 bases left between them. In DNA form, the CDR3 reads TGTGCCAGCAGCTTGTCCGGGAAGCCATCCCAAGAGACCCAGTACTTC. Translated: CASSLSGKPSQETQYF.

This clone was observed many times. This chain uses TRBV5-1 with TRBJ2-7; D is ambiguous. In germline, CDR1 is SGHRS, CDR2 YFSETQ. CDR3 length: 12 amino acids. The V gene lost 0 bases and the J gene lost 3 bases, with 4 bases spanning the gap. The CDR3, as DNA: TGCGCCAGCAGCTTGGGACTCTACGAGCAGTACTTC. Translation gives CASSLGLYEQYF.

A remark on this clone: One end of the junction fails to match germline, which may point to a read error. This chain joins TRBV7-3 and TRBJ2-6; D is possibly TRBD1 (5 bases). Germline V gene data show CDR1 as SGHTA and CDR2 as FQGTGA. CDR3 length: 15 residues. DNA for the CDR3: TGTGCCAGCAGCTCCCTAGGCTCTGGGGCCAACGTCCTGACGTTC. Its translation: CASSSLGSGANVLTF.

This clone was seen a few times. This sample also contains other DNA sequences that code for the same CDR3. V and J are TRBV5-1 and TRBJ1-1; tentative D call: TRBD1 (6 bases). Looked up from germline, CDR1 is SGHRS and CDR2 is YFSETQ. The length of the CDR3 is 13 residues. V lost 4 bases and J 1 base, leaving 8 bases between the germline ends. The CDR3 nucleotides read TGCGCCAGCAGCAGGACAGCGAACACTGAAGCTTTCTTT. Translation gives CASSRTANTEAFF.

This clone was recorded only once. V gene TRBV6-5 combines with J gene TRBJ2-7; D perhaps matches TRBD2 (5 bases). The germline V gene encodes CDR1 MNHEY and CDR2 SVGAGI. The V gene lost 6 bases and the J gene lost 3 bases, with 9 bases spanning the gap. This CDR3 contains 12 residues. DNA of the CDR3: TGTGCCAGCAGCTCGGGGTTCTACGAGCAGTACTTC. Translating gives CASSSGFYEQYF.